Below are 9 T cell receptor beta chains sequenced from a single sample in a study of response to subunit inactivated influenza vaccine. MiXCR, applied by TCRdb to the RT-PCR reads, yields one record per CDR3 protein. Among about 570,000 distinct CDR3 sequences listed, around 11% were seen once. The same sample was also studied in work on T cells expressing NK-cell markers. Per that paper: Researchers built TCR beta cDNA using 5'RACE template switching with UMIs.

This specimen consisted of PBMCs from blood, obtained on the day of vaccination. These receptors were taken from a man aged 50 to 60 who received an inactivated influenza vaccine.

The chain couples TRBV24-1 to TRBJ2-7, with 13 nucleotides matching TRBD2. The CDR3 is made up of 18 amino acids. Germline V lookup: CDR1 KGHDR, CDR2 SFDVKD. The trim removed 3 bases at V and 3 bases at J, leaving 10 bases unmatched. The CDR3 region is CATSDITGTSGNHYEQYF. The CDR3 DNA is TGTGCCACCAGTGATATCACCGGGACTAGCGGGAACCACTACGAGCAGTACTTC.

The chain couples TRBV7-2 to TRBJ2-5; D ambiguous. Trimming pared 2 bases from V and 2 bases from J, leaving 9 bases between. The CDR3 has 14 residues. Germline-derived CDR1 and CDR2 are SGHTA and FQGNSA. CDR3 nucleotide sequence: TGTGCCAGCAGCTTATTCGGCGGTCAAGAGACCCAGTACTTC. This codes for CASSLFGGQETQYF.

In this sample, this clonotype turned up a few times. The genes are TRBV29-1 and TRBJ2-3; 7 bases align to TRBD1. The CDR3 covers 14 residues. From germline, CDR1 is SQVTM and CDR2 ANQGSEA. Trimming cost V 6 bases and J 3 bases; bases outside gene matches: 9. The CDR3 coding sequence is TGCAGCGTCGCTATTGGACAGGCAACAGATACGCAGTATTTT. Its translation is CSVAIGQATDTQYF.

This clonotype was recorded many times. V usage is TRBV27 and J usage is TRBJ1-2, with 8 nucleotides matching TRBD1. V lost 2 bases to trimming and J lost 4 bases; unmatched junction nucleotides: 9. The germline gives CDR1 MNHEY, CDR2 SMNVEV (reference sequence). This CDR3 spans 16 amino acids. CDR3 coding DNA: TGTGCCAGCAGTTTAAACCCGACAGGGGCACGCTATGGCTACACCTTC. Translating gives CASSLNPTGARYGYTF.

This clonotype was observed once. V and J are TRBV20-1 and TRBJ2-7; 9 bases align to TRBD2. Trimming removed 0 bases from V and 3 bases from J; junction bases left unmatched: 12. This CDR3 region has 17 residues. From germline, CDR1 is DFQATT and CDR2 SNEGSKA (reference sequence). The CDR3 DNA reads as TGCAGTGCTAGAGATCTTAAGGCGGGGGGGCCGTACTACGAGCAGTACTTC. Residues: CSARDLKAGGPYYEQYF.

CDR3 sequence reads: CASSFGSLVEQYF. The DNA of the CDR3 is TGTGCCAGCAGTTTTGGATCCCTAGTCGAGCAGTACTTC. The chain has TRBV28 and TRBJ2-7; D is unclear. CDR3 length: 13 amino acids. Trimming removed 3 bases at V and 6 bases at J, with 12 bases between. Germline assignment: CDR1 MDHEN and CDR2 SYDVKM.

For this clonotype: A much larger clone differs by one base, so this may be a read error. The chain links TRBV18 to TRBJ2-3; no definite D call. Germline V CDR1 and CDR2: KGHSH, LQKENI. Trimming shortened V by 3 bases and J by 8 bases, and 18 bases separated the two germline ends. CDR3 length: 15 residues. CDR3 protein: CASSPRTPRAATQYF. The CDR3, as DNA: TGTGCCAGCTCACCTCGGACGCCCAGAGCAGCTACGCAGTATTTT.

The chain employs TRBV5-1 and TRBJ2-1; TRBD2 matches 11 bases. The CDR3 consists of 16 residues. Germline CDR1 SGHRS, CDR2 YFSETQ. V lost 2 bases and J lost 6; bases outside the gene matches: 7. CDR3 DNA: TGCGCCAGCAGCTTAGGGGGGACTAGCGGAACCAATGAGCAGTTCTTC. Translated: CASSLGGTSGTNEQFF.

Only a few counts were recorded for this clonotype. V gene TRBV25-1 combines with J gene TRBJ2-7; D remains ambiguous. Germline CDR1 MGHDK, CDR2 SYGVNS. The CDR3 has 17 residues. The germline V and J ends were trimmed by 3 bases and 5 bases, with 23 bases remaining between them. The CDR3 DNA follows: TGTGCCAGCAGTGATCCCGGAGACCCGCGCAGAATCGACGAGCAGTACTTC. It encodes CASSDPGDPRRIDEQYF.